Included here is one T cell receptor beta chain sequence, with context. In the original processing: It was from reference gene primer amplification that nucleated cell counts were estimated. Generated by immunoSEQ multiplex PCR, the TCRdb table keeps only in-frame clones and is missing some. V and J calls and clone size are those listed in that table; D and trimming were worked out from the DNA. The sample has 70,000 or so clones; roughly 82% are singletons. The CDR3 totals 18 residues. Germline lookup yields CDR1 MGHRA and CDR2 YSYEKL. V shed 8 bases and J shed 3 bases, with 26 bases lying between them. This sample is part of a study of blood T cell repertoires in COVID-19. Overall study context: From T cells, B-cell-depleted T cells, or PBMCs came the material, which was cDNA or gDNA.

V gene TRBV4-1 combines with J gene TRBJ2-4, with TRBD2 as a possible D gene (5 bases). The TCR was taken from a human donor in a cohort sampled during active COVID-19. The sequencing sample was made of peripheral blood. The CDR3 bases are TGCGCCAGCCCCCCCCTCGAGGGCGACGGCGTAAACAAAAACATTCAGTACTTC. It translates to CASPPLEGDGVNKNIQYF.